This T cell receptor beta chain was retrieved from a study of T cell responses to AZD1222 COVID-19 vaccine. General study points: Only five to seven AZD1222 recipients were seropositive at baseline. Among spike-specific TCRs, nearly half reportedly target unmutated variant regions. Vaccine-related CD4 TCRs covered spike, predominating at 160-218 and 743-854. The donor group comprised mostly white British people and more females; the analysis possibly underestimated clonal diversity.

In regard to this clone: Antigen specificity is unknown. Within the sample, other DNA sequences also encode this same CDR3.

Sequencing was performed with immunoSEQ multiplex PCR; in TCRdb, only in-frame clones are kept and a portion is missing. This table has around 140,000 clones, approximately 92% appearing once. This TCR was recovered from an adult who received the AZD1222 COVID-19 vaccine. Source: peripheral blood, taken 28 days after the second AZD1222 dose.

The CDR3 coding sequence is TGCGCCAGCAGTGAAGTTAGCGGGAGGCCTACCTACGAGCAGTACTTC. Its translation: CASSEVSGRPTYEQYF. The genes are TRBV10-1 and TRBJ2-7; TRBD2 matches at 10 bases. This CDR3 has 16 residues. V lost 3 bases to trimming and J lost 2 bases; unmatched junction nucleotides: 7. The germline CDR1 and CDR2 sequences are WNHNN and SYGVQD (reference sequence).